These T cell receptor beta chains were read from a single sample in a study of response to subunit inactivated influenza vaccine. In TCRdb, the RT-PCR reads were re-called with MiXCR into one record per CDR3 protein. The table includes under 750,000 distinct CDR3 sequences, 12% detected once. The sequences come from PBMCs from blood, collected on the day of vaccination. The receptors derive from a man in his forties or fifties who received an inactivated influenza vaccine. Each CDR3 is given with its conserved first and last residue. D genes are given only for firm matches. The listing skips clone size in some rows; elsewhere it reads once, few, many or a size class.

>TRBV12-3/TRBV12-4|-|TRBJ2-1|many
TGTGCCAGCAGTCCGGGAGTTGACTACAATGAGCAGTTCTTC
CASSPGVDYNEQFF
>TRBV4-1|TRBD1|TRBJ1-5|-
TGCGCCAGCAGCCCAGGGACAGGGCGGGGGCCCCAGCATTTT
CASSPGTGRGPQHF
>TRBV6-2/TRBV6-3|-|TRBJ1-1|many
TGTGCCAGCAGTCAGGGTTCCACTGAAGCTTTCTTT
CASSQGSTEAFF
>TRBV5-1|TRBD1|TRBJ2-3|-
TGCGCCAGCAGCGGGGACAGGGACCCAGATACGCAGTATTTT
CASSGDRDPDTQYF
>TRBV27|TRBD2|TRBJ2-2|few
TGTGCCAGCAGCGGACTAGCGGGAGGGCCAGGGGTCGGGGAGCTGTTTTTT
CASSGLAGGPGVGELFF
>TRBV5-1|TRBD1|TRBJ2-7|-
TGTGCCAGCAGTGGGACAGGCCCCCGTAGCCCATCTAACGAGCAGTACTTC
CASSGTGPRSPSNEQYF
>TRBV7-9|-|TRBJ2-5|few
TGTGCCAGCAGCTTTTATGACCAAGAGACCCAGTACTTC
CASSFYDQETQYF
>TRBV29-1|-|TRBJ2-2|few
TGCAGCGTTTTAGGATGGGACACCGGGGAGCTGTTTTTT
CSVLGWDTGELFF
>TRBV15|TRBD2|TRBJ2-1|-
TGTGCCACCAGCAGAGATAGAAGCGCGGGGGGGAGCAATGAGCAGTTCTTC
CATSRDRSAGGSNEQFF
>TRBV5-1|-|TRBJ2-5|-
TGCGCCAGCAGCTCGAGGGCCGACGAGACCCAGTACTTC
CASSSRADETQYF